The clone carrying this T cell receptor (beta chain) came up once. Germline loops: CDR1 LGHDT, CDR2 YNNKEL (reference sequence). The CDR3 has 14 residues. Sample-barcoded 5' priming and a J-beta primer mix drove a second PCR of about 6 to 11 cycles. TCRdb called the 5' RACE reads again in MiXCR, with one record for every CDR3 protein. The sample comprises just over 1 million distinct CDR3 sequences, 40% to 55% of which are singletons, and over 15% rests with the top ten. This sample stems from a study of blood T cells in healthy people across ages. In the study overall: The template switching approach captured approximately one barcoded beta molecule for every two T cells.

This TCR came from a woman aged 55-69 years in good health. Material for sequencing was blood. This chain joins TRBV3-1 and TRBJ2-5; D gene unclear. The last part of the DNA fits TRBJ2-7 better; the J call may be wrong. Here the CDR3 DNA reads TGTGCCAGCAGCCAAGCCGGGCCCCACTACGAGCAGTACTTC. It is translated as CASSQAGPHYEQYF.